This TCR beta chain was observed in a study of identical twins. The V segment lost 0 bases and the J segment 2 bases; nucleotides outside the gene matches: 5. The CDR3 is 15 residues long. Germline loops: CDR1 SGHRS, CDR2 YFSETQ. This clonotype was observed many times. Using its own MiXCR run on the 5' RACE reads, TCRdb lists one record per CDR3 protein. The sample has 690,000 or so distinct CDR3 sequences; approximately 6% are singletons. The sequenced sample consisted of naive T cells sorted from blood. This receptor was obtained from a man between 18 and 29 years old in good health. This chain uses TRBV5-1 with TRBJ2-7, with 7 bases that match TRBD1. The CDR3 is CASSLGSGGTYEQYF. The CDR3 DNA sequence: TGCGCCAGCAGCTTGGGGTCAGGGGGAACCTACGAGCAGTACTTC.